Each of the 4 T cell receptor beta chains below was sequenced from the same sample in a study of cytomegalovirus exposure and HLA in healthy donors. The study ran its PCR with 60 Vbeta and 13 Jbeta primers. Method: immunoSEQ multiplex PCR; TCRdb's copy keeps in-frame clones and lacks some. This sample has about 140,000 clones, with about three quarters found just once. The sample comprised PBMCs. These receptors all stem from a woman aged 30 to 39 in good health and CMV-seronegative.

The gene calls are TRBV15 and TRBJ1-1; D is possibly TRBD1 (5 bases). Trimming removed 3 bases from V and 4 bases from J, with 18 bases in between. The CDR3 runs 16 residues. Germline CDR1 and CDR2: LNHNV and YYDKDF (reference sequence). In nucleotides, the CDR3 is TGTGCCACCAGCAGTCCGGCCCGGGGGGGTGGCACTGAAGCTTTCTTT. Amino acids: CATSSPARGGGTEAFF. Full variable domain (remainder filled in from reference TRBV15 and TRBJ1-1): DAMVIQNPRYQVTQFGKPVTLSCSQTLNHNVMYWYQQKSSQAPKLLFHYYDKDFNNEADTPDNFQSRRPNTSFCFLDIRSPGLGDTAMYLCATSSPARGGGTEAFFGQGTRLTVV.

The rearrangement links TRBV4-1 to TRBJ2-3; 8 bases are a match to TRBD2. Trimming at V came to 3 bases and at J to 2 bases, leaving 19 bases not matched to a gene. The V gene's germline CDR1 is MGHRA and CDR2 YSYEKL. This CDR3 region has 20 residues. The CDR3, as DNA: TGCGCCAGCAGCCACTCCCCCGGGACTAGAAGGAATTCTAACACAGATACGCAGTATTTT. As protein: CASSHSPGTRRNSNTDTQYF.

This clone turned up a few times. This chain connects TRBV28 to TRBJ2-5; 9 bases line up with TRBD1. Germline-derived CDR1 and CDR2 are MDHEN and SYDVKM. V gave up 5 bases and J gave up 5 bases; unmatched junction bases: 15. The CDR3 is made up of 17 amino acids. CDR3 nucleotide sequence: TGTGCCAGCAGTGAATGGACAGGGGCTATTCTCAGGGAGACCCAGTACTTC. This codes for CASSEWTGAILRETQYF.

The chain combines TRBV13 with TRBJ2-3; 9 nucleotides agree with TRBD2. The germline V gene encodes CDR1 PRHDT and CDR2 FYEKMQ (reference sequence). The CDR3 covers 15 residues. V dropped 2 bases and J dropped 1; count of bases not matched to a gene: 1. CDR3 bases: TGTGCCAGCAGCTTAAGACTAGCGGGCACAGATACGCAGTATTTT. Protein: CASSLRLAGTDTQYF. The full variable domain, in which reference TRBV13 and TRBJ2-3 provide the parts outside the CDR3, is AAGVIQSPRHLIKEKRETATLKCYPIPRHDTVYWYQQGPGQDPQFLISFYEKMQSDKGSIPDRFSAQQFSDYHSELNMSSLELGDSALYFCASSLRLAGTDTQYFGPGTRLTVL.